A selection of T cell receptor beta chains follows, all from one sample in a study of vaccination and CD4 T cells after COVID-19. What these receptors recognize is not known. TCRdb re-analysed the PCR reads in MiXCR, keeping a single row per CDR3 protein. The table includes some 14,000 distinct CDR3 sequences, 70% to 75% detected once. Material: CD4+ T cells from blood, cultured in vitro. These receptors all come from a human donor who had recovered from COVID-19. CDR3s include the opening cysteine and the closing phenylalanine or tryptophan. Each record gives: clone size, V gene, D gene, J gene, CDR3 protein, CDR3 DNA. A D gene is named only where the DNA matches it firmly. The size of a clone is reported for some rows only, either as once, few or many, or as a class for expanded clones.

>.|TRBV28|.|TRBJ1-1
CASSLFKGTGGLIF
TGTGCCAGCAGTTTATTCAAGGGAACGGGAGGGCTGATCTTT
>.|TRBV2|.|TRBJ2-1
CASSKASEQFF
TGTGCCAGCAGTAAGGCTAGCGAGCAGTTCTTC
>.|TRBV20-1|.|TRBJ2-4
CSAPARTPVGKNIQYF
TGCAGTGCGCCTGCAAGGACTCCCGTGGGCAAAAACATTCAGTACTTC
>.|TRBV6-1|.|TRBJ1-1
CASRVAGKQYTEAFF
TGTGCCAGCAGGGTAGCAGGGAAACAGTACACTGAAGCTTTCTTT
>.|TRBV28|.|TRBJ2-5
CASSTDGEETQYF
TGTGCCAGCAGCACTGACGGAGAAGAGACCCAGTACTTC
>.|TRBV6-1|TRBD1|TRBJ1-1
CASSQTGGLNTEAFF
TGTGCCAGCAGTCAGACAGGGGGCCTGAACACTGAAGCTTTCTTT
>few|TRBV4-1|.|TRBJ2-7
CASSQDPVGGEQYF
TGCGCCAGCAGCCAAGATCCAGTTGGAGGCGAGCAGTACTTC
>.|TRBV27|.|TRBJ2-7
CASSFQGRAYEQYF
TGTGCCAGCAGTTTTCAGGGGAGGGCCTACGAGCAGTACTTC
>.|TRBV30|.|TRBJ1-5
CAWSGGALGNQPQHF
TGTGCCTGGAGTGGGGGGGCCCTGGGCAATCAGCCCCAGCATTTT
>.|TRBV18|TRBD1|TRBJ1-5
CASSQLQGKSNQPQHF
TGTGCCAGCTCACAATTACAGGGGAAAAGCAATCAGCCCCAGCATTTT
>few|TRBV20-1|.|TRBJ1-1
CSARGNTEAFF
TGCAGTGCCAGGGGGAACACTGAAGCTTTCTTT
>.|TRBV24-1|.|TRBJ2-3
CARETGTDTQYF
TGTGCCAGGGAGACAGGCACAGATACGCAGTATTTT
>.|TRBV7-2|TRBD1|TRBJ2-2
CASSTRKGAAGELFF
TGTGCCAGCAGCACTCGAAAGGGGGCGGCGGGGGAGCTGTTTTTT
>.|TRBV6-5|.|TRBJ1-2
CASSSRGRGPYGYTF
TGTGCCAGCAGTTCTCGGGGCAGGGGACCCTATGGCTACACCTTC
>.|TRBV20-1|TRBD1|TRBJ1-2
CSAGGGQQGNYGYTF
TGCAGTGCTGGCGGGGGCCAACAGGGGAACTATGGCTACACCTTC
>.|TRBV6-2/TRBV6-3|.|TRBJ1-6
CASSHGLRYNSPLHF
TGTGCCAGCAGTCACGGACTGCGCTATAATTCACCCCTCCACTTT
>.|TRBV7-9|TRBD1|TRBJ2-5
CASSSSGTGGWETQYF
TGTGCCAGCAGTTCCTCCGGGACAGGGGGCTGGGAGACCCAGTACTTC